Sequencing of this T cell receptor (beta chain) was carried out in a study of spatial heterogeneity in lung cancer. Study summary: Combinations of a unique TCR and a UMI were tallied in raw reads, and on average each appeared more than ten times.

TCRdb reprocessed the 5' RACE reads via MiXCR and lists one record per CDR3 protein. Of some 83,000 distinct CDR3 sequences detected, under 25% appear once; the ten largest clones hold 5% to 7.5%. The germline V gene has CDR1 SGHRS and CDR2 YFSETQ. This CDR3 is built from 15 residues. The ends were cut back, 4 bases at V and 1 base at J, with 11 bases in the middle. Study findings and constraints: Expanded tumor TCRs that were ubiquitous appeared in blood more at resection than follow-up.

Documented time point: sample taken at primary tumor resection. Extraction of whole RNA from tumor, nontumor lung or frozen PBMC preceded unsorted sequencing. Donation came from roughly 72 patients with untreated early-stage non-small cell lung cancer. Only a few counts were recorded for this clonotype. Antigen specificity is unknown. The specimen was PBMCs, collected at surgery. The receptor's source is a male donor with early-stage non-small cell lung cancer. The V gene is TRBV5-1, the J gene TRBJ2-2; D may match TRBD1 or TRBD2 (5 bases each). For the CDR3, the DNA is TGCGCCAGCAGCAGGGACGGAGAGAACACCGGGGAGCTGTTTTTT. Translation: CASSRDGENTGELFF. Combining the CDR3 with reference TRBV5-1 and TRBJ2-2 gives the whole variable domain KAGVTQTPRYLIKTRGQQVTLSCSPISGHRSVSWYQQTPGQGLQFLFEYFSETQRNKGNFPGRFSGRQFSNSRSEMNVSTLELGDSALYLCASSRDGENTGELFFGEGSRLTVL.